This entry features one T cell receptor (beta chain) sequence. The data derive from a study of blood T cell repertoires in COVID-19. About the research overall: PBMCs, B-cell-depleted T cells, or T cells provided the cDNA or gDNA that made up the material.

Sequenced by immunoSEQ multiplex PCR; TCRdb stores in-frame clones only, minus some. The sample lists some 240,000 clones; approximately 80% were seen once. This clonotype was obtained from a woman aged 40 to 55 who had recovered from COVID-19. The sample was peripheral blood.

The CDR3 coding sequence is TGTGCCAGTTCGGTAGACAGCTACGAGCAGTACTTC. Its protein product is CASSVDSYEQYF. J is TRBJ2-7 and V is TRBV19; maybe TRBD1 (5 bases). Trimming cost V 8 bases and J 3 bases, with 11 bases left between them. The germline V gene has CDR1 LNHDA and CDR2 SQIVND (reference sequence). The CDR3 has 12 amino acids. The full variable domain, in which reference TRBV19 and TRBJ2-7 provide the parts outside the CDR3, is DGGITQSPKYLFRKEGQNVTLSCEQNLNHDAMYWYRQDPGQGLRLIYYSQIVNDFQKGDIAEGYSVSREKKESFPLTVTSAQKNPTAFYLCASSVDSYEQYFGPGTRLTVT.